This TCR beta chain came from a study of blood T cells in healthy people across ages. General study points: Among T cells, TCR beta diversity per million cells dropped roughly linearly as age rose. A strong correlation was found between TCR beta diversity and the percentage of naive T cells.

Germline V gene lookup returns CDR1 LGHDT and CDR2 YNNKEL (reference sequence). V was cut by 4 bases and J by 2 bases, with 18 bases left in between. This CDR3 comprises 16 residues. It was with a sample-barcoded 5' primer and a J-beta primer mix that a second PCR of about 6 to 11 cycles was run. CDR3-containing paired-end reads numbering at least 2.5 million came from each sample. TCRdb processed the 5' RACE reads anew with MiXCR; each CDR3 protein has one entry. Seen here are about 510,000 distinct CDR3 sequences, about 27% observed once, and the top ten hold 3% to 4%. This clonotype has only a few counts. Its antigen remains unknown. This sample was also put to use in a study of T cells of mothers and their children.

The sequence was collected from a boy between 2 and 10 years old in good health. The J gene is TRBJ2-7, the V gene TRBV3-1; D is possibly TRBD1 (6 bases). The specimen sequenced was blood. CDR3 region: CASSRVLLAGAYEQYF. DNA for the CDR3: TGTGCCAGCAGCCGCGTCCTCTTGGCAGGGGCCTACGAGCAGTACTTC.